This T cell receptor beta chain was documented in a study of blood T cell repertoires in COVID-19 (dated by TCRdb to 2019 to 2021). Broadly, across the study: The collaborator samples originated in the United States, Italy and Spain and spanned the acute and convalescent phases of COVID-19. The prospective study material was composed of cDNA or gDNA derived from T cells, B-cell-depleted T cells, or PBMCs. The dataset comprised deeply sampled blood TCRbeta repertoires from subjects exposed to, actively infected with, or recovered from COVID-19. The repertoires were made available in a free public database intended to serve as a resource for research on the immune response to SARS-CoV-2. Samples were obtained from the ongoing ImmuneRACE study (first 160 participants) and from 1,254 subjects provided by 6 global collaborators. Sample metadata almost always included a de-identified subject ID, COVID-19 status, age in years and sex. Where available, HLA class I and class II types were obtained from metadata supplied by the sample provider rather than from assay-based typing.

The immunoSEQ Assay, a bias-controlled multiplex PCR, was used to amplify TCRbeta CDR3 regions from genomic DNA. The source study handled its data this way. Within the assay, amplification of reference gene primers was used to estimate how many nucleated cells each sample contained. Sequence reads were collapsed and filtered to measure the absolute abundance of every unique TCRbeta CDR3 rearrangement. Productive Simpson clonality was computed per sample as the square root of Simpson's diversity index over productive rearrangements. Imported from immuneACCESS, the table was reduced by TCRdb to in-frame sequences with V and J called. These copies leave out some clones; in studies compared against another copy, an unresolved V gene accounts for under half, and the cause of the remainder is not known. That table furnishes V, J and clone size, whereas the DNA furnished D and trimming. The sample data list 86,000 or so clones, and roughly 96% of these were observed just once. Jointly, the top ten make up around 4% of the sample.

Results and caveats for the whole study, not just this receptor: Clinical and demographic metadata were provided uncurated, with the amount varying by source and participant.

With respect to this clone: Its antigen is unknown. The sample holds no much larger clone one base away, and base qualities are not on file.

Collaborating institutions collected whole blood in K2EDTA tubes following their own protocols. For TCRbeta analysis, collaborators shipped samples as frozen whole blood, isolated PBMCs, or DNA extracted from either of those sample types. Taken from the germline V gene (reference sequence), the CDR1 and CDR2 loops are LNHDA and SQIVND. Counted from cysteine to phenylalanine, this CDR3 has 12 amino acids. Solely the CDR3 DNA is kept, with 36 bases framed from the first base. V gives up 5 bases and J gives up 8 bases, and the segment between their germline ends measures 10 bases. The source material was peripheral blood. Rearrangement joined TRBV19 to TRBJ2-1; TRBD1 is possibly the D segment (7 matching bases). This TCR was sampled from a human donor with active COVID-19. The donor label of this sample is uncertain. In nucleotides, the sequence is TGTGCCAGTAGTTTCAGGGGGGATGAGCAGTTCTTC. This gives the protein CASSFRGDEQFF.